Here is one T cell receptor beta chain with its context. The target antigen is unknown. This sample was taken from a study of CD8 T cells in ankylosing spondylitis. CDR1 is PRHDT, CDR2 FYEKMQ, per germline (reference sequence). Trimming removed 5 bases from V and 1 base from J, with 9 bases in between. This CDR3 region has 14 residues. Whole-study results and caveats: As for the disease-linked clones, they showed a CD8+ phenotype and occurred at relatively low frequencies in peripheral blood. Blood of patients with ankylosing spondylitis appeared to be characterized by a TCR beta motif of several highly homologous variants.

Generation of TCR beta libraries employed quantitative 5'-RACE incorporating molecular barcodes. TCRdb processed the 5' RACE reads anew with MiXCR; each CDR3 protein has one entry. The sample has 150,000 to 200,000 distinct CDR3 sequences; around a tenth are singletons. This chain joins TRBV13 and TRBJ1-5; perhaps TRBD1 as D (5 bases). This receptor was obtained from a female donor with ankylosing spondylitis or in good health (not recorded which). The sample comprised blood, either unsorted or a sorted T cell fraction (not recorded which). The CDR3, as DNA: TGTGCCAGCAGCGGGAGGGGAAGCAATCAGCCCCAGCATTTT. This gives the protein CASSGRGSNQPQHF.